This TCR beta chain was documented in a study of vaccination effects on CD4 cells after COVID-19. Looking at the study overall: Samples were taken post-vaccine, and their median timing was 72 days after the second dose.

In regard to this clone: What it binds is not known.

Findings and limits, study-wide: The study, lacking early post-infection timepoints, had few convalescent patients.

After removal of 6 bases from V and 10 bases from J, the junction contained 14 bases not matched to a gene. Looked up from germline, CDR1 is MNHEY and CDR2 is SVGAGI. The CDR3 runs to 15 residues. Cells that had been cultured for 9 to 10 days were the source of isolated CD4+ T cells. Two doses of BNT162b2 or mRNA-1273 vaccine were administered to participants. Testing of the vaccine recipients showed negative nucleocapsid antibodies and no prior SARS-CoV-2 infection. Half-medium replacement with IL-2 medium occurred on days 3 and 7. Assay: immunoSEQ multiplex PCR; the TCRdb copy retains only in-frame clones and omits some. The table records 30,000 to 35,000 clones, roughly 74% of them present only once.

The receptor's source is a human donor who received a COVID-19 vaccine. Specimen: CD4+ T cells from PBMCs cultured without peptide, collected after COVID-19 vaccination. This sequence joins TRBV6-5 and TRBJ2-1, with 8 bases aligning to TRBD2. DNA of the CDR3: TGTGCCAGCAGGCGTGGCACTAGCGGTTCTCCGGAGCAGTTCTTC. Translated: CASRRGTSGSPEQFF.